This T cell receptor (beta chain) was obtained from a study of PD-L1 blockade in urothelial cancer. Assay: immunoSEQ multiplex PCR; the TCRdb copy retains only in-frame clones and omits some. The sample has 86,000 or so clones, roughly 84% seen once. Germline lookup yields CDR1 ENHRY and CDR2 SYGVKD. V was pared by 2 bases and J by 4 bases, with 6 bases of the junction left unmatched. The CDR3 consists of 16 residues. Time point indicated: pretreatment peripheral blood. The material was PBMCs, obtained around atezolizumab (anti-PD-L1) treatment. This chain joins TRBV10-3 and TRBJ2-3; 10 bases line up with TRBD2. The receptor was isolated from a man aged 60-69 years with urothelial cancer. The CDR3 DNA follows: TGTGCCATCAGTGAGCCTACTAGCGGGGTAGCAGATACGCAGTATTTT. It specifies CAISEPTSGVADTQYF.